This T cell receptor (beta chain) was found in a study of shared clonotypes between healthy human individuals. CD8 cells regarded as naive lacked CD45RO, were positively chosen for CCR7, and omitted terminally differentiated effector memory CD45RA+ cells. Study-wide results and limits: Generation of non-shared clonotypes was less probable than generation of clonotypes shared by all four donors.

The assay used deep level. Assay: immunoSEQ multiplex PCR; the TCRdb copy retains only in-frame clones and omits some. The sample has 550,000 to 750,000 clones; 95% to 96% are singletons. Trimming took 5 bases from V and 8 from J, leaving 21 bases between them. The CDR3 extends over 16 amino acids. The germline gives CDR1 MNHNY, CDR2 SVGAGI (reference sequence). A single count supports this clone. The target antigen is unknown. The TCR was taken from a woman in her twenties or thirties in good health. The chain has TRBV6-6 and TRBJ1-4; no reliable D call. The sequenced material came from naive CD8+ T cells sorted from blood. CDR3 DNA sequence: TGTGCCAGCAGTACCGAGGATTCCGTGAACCGGGAAAAACTGTTTTTT. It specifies CASSTEDSVNREKLFF.